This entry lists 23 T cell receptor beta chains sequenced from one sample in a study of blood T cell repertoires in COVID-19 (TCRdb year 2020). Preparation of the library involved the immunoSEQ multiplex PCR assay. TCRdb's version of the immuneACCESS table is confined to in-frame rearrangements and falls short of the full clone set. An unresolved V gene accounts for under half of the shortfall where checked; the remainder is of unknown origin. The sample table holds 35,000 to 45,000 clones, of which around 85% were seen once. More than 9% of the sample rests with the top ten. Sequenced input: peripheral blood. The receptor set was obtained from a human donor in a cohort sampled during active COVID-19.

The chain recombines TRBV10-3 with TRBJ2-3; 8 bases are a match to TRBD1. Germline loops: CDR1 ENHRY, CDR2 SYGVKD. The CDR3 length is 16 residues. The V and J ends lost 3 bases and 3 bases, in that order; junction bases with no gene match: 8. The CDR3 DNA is TGTGCCATCAGTGATCCTGGGACAGGTGGAACAGATACGCAGTATTTT. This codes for CAISDPGTGGTDTQYF.

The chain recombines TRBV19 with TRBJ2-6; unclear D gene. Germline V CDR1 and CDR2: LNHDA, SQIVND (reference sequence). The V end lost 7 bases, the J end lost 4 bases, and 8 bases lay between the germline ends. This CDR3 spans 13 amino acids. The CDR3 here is CASTPSGANVLTF. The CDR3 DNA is TGTGCCAGTACCCCGAGCGGGGCCAACGTCCTGACTTTC.

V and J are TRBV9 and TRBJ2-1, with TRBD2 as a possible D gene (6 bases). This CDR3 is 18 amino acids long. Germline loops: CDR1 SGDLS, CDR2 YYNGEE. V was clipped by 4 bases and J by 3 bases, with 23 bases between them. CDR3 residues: CASSPSYHGQGLYNEQFF. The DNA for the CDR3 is TGTGCCAGCAGCCCTTCCTACCACGGGCAGGGACTCTACAATGAGCAGTTCTTC.

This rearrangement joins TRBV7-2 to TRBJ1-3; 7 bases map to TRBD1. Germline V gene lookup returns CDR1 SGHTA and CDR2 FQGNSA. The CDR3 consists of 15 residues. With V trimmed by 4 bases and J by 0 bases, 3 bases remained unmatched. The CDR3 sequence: CASSSAGGSGNTIYF. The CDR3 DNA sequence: TGTGCCAGCAGCTCAGCAGGGGGCTCTGGAAACACCATATATTTT.

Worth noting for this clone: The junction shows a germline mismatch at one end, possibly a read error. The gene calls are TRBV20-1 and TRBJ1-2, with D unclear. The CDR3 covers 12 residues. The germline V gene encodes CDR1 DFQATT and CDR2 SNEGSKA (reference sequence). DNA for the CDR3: TGCAGTGCTAGTGTACAGCCCTATCGCTACACCTTC. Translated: CSASVQPYRYTF.

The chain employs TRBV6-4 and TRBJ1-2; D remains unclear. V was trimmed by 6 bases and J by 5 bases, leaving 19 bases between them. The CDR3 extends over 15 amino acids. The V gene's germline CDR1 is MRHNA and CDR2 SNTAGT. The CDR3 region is CASSPTRTGGYGYTF. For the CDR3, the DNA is TGTGCCAGCAGCCCAACTAGAACGGGAGGATATGGCTACACCTTC.

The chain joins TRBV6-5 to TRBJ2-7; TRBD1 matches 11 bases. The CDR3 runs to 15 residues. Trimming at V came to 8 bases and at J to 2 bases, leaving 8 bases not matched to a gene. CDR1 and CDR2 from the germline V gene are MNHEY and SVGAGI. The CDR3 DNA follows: TGTGCCAGCCTTCCGGACAGGGGGCACGCCTACGAGCAGTACTTC. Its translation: CASLPDRGHAYEQYF.

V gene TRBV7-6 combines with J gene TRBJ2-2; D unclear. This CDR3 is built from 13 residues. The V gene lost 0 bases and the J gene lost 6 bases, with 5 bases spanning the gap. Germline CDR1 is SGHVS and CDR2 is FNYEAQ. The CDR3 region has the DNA TGTGCCAGCAGCTTAGCCGTAGCCGGGGAGCTGTTTTTT. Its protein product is CASSLAVAGELFF.

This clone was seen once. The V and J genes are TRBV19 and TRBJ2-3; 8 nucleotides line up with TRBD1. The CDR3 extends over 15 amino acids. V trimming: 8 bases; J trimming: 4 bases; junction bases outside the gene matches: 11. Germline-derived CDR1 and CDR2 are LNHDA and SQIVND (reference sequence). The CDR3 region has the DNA TGTGCCAGTTCCCTGGGGACAGGTATAGCAGATACGCAGTATTTT. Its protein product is CASSLGTGIADTQYF.

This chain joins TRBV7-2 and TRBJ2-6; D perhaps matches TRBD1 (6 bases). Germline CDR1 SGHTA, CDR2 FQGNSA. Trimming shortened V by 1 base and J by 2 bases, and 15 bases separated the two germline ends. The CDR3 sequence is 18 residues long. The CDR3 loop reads CASSLGEGGPPGANVLTF. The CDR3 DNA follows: TGTGCCAGCAGCTTAGGTGAAGGGGGTCCGCCTGGGGCCAACGTCCTGACTTTC.

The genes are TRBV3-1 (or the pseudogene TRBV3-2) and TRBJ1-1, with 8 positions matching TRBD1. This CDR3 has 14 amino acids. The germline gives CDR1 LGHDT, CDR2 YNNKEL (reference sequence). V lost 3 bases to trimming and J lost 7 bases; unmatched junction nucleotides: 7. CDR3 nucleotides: TGTGCCAGCAGCCATTCCACAGGGGGAGATGAAGCTTTCTTT. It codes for CASSHSTGGDEAFF.

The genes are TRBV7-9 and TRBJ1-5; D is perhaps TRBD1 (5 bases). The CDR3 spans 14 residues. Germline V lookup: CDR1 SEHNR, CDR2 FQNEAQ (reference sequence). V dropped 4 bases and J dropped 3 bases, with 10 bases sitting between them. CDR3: CASSSQGNNQPQHF. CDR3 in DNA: TGTGCCAGCAGCTCTCAGGGAAACAATCAGCCCCAGCATTTT.

CDR3 protein: CASSLADRDNEQFF. The CDR3 DNA is TGTGCCAGCAGCTTGGCTGACAGGGACAATGAGCAGTTCTTC. The chain combines TRBV5-4 with TRBJ2-1, with 7 bases that match TRBD1. With V trimmed by 0 bases and J by 5 bases, 2 bases remained unmatched. The germline gives CDR1 SGHNT, CDR2 YYREEE (reference sequence). CDR3 length: 14 residues.

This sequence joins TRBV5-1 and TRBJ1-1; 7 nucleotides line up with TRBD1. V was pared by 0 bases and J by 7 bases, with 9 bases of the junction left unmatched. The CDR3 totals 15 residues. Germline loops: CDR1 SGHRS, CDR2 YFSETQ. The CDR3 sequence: CASSLGDRSGDEAFF. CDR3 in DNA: TGCGCCAGCAGCTTGGGGGACAGATCGGGGGATGAAGCTTTCTTT.

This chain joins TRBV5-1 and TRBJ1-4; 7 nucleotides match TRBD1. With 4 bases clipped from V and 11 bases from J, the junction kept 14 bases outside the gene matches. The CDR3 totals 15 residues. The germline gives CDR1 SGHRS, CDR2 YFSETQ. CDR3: CASSDRDSSAGKLFF. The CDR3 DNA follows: TGCGCCAGCAGCGATAGGGACAGCTCCGCCGGGAAACTGTTTTTT.

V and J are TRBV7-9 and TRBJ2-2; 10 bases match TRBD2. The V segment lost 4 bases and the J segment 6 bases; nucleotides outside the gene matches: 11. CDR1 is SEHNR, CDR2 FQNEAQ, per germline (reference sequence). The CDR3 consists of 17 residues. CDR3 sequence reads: CASSSSGASGGAGELFF. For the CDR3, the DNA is TGTGCCAGCAGCTCAAGCGGGGCTAGCGGGGGAGCCGGGGAGCTGTTTTTT.

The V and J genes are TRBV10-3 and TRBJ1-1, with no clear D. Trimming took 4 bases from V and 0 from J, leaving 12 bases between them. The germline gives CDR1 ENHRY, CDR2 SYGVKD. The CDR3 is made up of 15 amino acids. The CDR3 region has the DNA TGTGCCATCAGTGGCCGGGTAGGTATGAACACTGAAGCTTTCTTT. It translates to CAISGRVGMNTEAFF.

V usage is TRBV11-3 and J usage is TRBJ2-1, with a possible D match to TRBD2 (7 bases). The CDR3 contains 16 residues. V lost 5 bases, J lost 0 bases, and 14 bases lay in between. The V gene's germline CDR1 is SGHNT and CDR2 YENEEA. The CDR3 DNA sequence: TGTGCCAGCAGCACCAGAGGGGGGGCCTCCTACAATGAGCAGTTCTTC. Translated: CASSTRGGASYNEQFF.

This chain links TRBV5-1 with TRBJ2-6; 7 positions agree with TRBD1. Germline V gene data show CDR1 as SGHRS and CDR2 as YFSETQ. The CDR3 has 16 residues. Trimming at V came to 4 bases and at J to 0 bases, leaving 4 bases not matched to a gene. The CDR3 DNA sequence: TGCGCCAGCAGCCGGGACAGATCCTCTGGGGCCAACGTCCTGACTTTC. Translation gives CASSRDRSSGANVLTF.

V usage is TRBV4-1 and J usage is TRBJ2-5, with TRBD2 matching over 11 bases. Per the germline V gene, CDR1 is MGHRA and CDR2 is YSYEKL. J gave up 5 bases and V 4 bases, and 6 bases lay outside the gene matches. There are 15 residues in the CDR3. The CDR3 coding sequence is TGCGCCAGCAGCCCCGGACTAGCGGGTCGGGAGACCCAGTACTTC. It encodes CASSPGLAGRETQYF.

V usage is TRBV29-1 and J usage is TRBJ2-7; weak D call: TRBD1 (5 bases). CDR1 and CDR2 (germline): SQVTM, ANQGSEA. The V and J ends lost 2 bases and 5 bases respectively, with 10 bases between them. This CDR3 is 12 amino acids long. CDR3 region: CSVEQGSDEQYF. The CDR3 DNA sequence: TGCAGCGTTGAACAGGGAAGTGACGAGCAGTACTTC.

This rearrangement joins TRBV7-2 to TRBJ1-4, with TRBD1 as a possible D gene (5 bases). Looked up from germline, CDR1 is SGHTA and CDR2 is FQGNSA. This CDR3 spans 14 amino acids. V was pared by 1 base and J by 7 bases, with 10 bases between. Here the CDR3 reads CASSLGQGAEKLFF. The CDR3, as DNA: TGTGCCAGCAGCTTAGGGCAGGGTGCTGAAAAACTGTTTTTT.

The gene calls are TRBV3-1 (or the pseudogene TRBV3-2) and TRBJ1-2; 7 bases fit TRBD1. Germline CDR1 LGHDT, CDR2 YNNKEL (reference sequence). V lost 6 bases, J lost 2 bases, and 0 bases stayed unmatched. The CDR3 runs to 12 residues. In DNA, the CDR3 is TGTGCCAGCAGGACAGGGAACTATGGCTACACCTTC. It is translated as CASRTGNYGYTF.